Detailed here is one T cell receptor (beta chain). Its antigen is not identified. The record originates from a study of radiation and T cells in renal cell carcinoma. The study, taken as a whole, reports: Top tumor clonotypes rose in blood 2 weeks post-radiation, then contracted.

The CDR3 is 14 amino acids. The germline gives CDR1 SGDLS, CDR2 YYNGEE. J was trimmed by 4 bases and V by 0 bases; bases with no gene match: 2. Stated time point: blood 4 weeks post-SBRT, at nephrectomy. Stated treatment: 15 Gy SBRT to primary tumor, nephrectomy 4 weeks later. The tumor was a clear cell renal cell carcinoma. Libraries were prepared by immunoSEQ multiplex PCR; TCRdb keeps only in-frame clonotypes and omits some of them. The repertoire holds some 46,000 clones, with over 80% as singletons. Sequencing was performed on blood, taken from a patient whose treatment included radiotherapy and nephrectomy. The V call is TRBV9, the J call TRBJ2-7, with 9 bases identical to TRBD1. The receptor's source is a woman in her seventies with renal cell carcinoma. The CDR3, as DNA: TGTGCCAGCAGCGTAGAGGGACAGGGATACGAGCAGTACTTC. Protein sequence: CASSVEGQGYEQYF. Using reference TRBV9 and TRBJ2-7 for the parts outside the CDR3, the full variable domain is DSGVTQTPKHLITATGQRVTLRCSPRSGDLSVYWYQQSLDQGLQFLIQYYNGEERAKGNILERFSAQQFPDLHSELNLSSLELGDSALYFCASSVEGQGYEQYFGPGTRLTVT.